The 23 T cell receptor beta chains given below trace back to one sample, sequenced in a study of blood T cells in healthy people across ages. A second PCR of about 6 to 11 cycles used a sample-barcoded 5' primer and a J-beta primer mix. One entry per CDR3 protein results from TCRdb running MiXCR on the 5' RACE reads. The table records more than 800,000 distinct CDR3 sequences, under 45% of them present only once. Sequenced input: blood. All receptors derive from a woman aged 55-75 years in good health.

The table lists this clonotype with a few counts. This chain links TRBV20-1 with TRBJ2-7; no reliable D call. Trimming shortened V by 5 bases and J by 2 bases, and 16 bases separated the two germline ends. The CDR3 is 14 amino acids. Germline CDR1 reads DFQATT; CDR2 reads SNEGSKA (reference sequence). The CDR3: CSAHRLVSPYEQYF. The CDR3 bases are TGCAGTGCTCACCGGCTAGTTTCCCCCTACGAGCAGTACTTC.

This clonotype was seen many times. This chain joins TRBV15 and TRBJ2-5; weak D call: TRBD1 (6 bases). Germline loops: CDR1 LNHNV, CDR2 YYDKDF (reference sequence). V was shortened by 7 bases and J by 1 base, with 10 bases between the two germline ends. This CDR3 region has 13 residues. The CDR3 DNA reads TGTGCCACCAATGACAGGCGCCAAGAGACCCAGTACTTC. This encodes CATNDRRQETQYF.

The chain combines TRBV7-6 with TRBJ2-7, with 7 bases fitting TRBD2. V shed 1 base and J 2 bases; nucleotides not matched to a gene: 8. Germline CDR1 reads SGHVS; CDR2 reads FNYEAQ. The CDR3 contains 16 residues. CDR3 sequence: CASSLEVAGATYEQYF. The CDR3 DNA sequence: TGTGCCAGCAGCTTAGAGGTCGCGGGAGCCACCTACGAGCAGTACTTC.

The CDR3 protein is CASRGALGNTEAFF. The CDR3 DNA follows: TGCGCCTCGAGGGGGGCATTAGGGAACACTGAAGCTTTCTTT. This chain uses TRBV5-1 with TRBJ1-1; maybe TRBD1 (6 bases). Deletions cut 10 bases from V and 1 base from J, with 17 bases between. The CDR3 spans 14 residues. The germline gives CDR1 SGHRS, CDR2 YFSETQ.

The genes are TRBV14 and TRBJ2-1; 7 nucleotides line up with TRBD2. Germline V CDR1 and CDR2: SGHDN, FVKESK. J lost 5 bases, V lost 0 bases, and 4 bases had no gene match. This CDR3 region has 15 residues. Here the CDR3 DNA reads TGTGCCAGCAGCCAAGATCGCGGGAGCCACAATGAGCAGTTCTTC. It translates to CASSQDRGSHNEQFF. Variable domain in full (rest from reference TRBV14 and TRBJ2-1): EAGVTQFPSHSVIEKGQTVTLRCDPISGHDNLYWYRRVMGKEIKFLLHFVKESKQDESGMPNNRFLAERTGGTYSTLKVQPAELEDSGVYFCASSQDRGSHNEQFFGPGTRLTVL.

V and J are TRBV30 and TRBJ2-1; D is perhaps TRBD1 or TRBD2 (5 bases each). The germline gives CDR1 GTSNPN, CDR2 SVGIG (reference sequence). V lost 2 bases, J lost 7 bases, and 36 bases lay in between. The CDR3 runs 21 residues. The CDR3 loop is CAWSLTQSGRPEHLTENEQFF. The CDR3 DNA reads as TGTGCCTGGAGTTTGACCCAATCGGGACGCCCCGAACACCTCACGGAAAATGAGCAGTTCTTC.

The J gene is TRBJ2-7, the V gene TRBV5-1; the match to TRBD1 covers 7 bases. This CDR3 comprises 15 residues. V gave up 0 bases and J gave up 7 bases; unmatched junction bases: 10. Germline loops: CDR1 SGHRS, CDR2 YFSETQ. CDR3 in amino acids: CASSLASLTGREQYF. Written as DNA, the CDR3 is TGCGCCAGCAGCTTGGCTTCTTTGACAGGGCGGGAGCAGTACTTC.

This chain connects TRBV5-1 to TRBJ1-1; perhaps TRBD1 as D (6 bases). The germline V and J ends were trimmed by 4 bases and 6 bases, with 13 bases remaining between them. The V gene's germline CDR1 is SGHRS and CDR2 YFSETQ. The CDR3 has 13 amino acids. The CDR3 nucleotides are TGCGCCAGCAGCCCGGGACAAAACGCTGAAGCTTTCTTT. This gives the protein CASSPGQNAEAFF.

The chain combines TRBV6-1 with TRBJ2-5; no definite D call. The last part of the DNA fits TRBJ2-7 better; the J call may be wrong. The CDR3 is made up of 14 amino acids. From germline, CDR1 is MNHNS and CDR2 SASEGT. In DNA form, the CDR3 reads TGTGCCAGCAGTGAGCTTTTGAAGTACTACGAGCAGTACTTC. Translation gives CASSELLKYYEQYF.

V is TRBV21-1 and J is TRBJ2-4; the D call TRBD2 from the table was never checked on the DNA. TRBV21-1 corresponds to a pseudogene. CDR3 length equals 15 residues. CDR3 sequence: CASSKGQLVGCEQYF. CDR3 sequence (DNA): TGTGCCAGCAGCAAAGGTCAACTAGTGGGATGTGAGCAGTACTTC.

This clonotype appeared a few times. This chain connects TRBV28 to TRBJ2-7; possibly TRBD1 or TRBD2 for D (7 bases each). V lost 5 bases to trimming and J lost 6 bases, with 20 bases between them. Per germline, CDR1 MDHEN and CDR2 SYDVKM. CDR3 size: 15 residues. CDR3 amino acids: CASSPSGGSGLEQYF. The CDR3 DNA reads TGTGCCAGCAGTCCTTCAGGGGGTAGCGGGCTCGAGCAGTACTTC. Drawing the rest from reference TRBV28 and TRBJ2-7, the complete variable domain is DVKVTQSSRYLVKRTGEKVFLECVQDMDHENMFWYRQDPGLGLRLIYFSYDVKMKEKGDIPEGYSVSREKKERFSLILESASTNQTSMYLCASSPSGGSGLEQYFGPGTRLTVT.

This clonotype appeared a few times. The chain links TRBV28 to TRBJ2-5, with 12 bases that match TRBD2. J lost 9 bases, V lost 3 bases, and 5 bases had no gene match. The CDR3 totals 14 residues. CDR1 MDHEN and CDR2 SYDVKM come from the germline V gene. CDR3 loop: CASSLASGRGAQYF. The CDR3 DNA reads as TGTGCCAGCAGTTTGGCTAGCGGGAGGGGGGCCCAGTACTTC.

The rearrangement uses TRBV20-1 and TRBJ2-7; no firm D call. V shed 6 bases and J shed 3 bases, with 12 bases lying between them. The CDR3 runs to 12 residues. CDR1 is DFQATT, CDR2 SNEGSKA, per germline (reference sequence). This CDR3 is CSAPTTYYEQYF. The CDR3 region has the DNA TGCAGTGCGCCGACAACCTACTACGAGCAGTACTTC.

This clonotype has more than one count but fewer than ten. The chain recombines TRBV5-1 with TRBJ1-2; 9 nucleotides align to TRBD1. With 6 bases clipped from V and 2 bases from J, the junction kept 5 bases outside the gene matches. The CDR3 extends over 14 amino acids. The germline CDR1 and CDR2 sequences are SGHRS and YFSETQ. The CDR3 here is CASNLGTGNYGYTF. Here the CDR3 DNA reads TGCGCCAGCAACCTCGGGACAGGGAACTATGGCTACACCTTC.

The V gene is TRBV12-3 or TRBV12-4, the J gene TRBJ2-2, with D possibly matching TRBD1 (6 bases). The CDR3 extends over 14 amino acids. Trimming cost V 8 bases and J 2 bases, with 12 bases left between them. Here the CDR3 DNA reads TGTGCCAGCCAACACGGGACAAACACCGGGGAGCTGTTTTTT. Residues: CASQHGTNTGELFF.

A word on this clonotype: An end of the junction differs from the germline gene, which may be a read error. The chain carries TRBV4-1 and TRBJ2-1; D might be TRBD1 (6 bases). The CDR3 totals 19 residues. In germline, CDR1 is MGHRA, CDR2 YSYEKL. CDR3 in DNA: TGCGCCAGCAGTCAAGGTTGGGGGAGACGGGTAGGGGGCTACAATGAGCAGTTCTTC. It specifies CASSQGWGRRVGGYNEQFF.

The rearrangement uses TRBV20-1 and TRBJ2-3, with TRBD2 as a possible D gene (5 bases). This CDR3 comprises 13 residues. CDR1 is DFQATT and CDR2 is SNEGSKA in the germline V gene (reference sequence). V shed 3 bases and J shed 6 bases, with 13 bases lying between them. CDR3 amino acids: CSARASLLDTQYF. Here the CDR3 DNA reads TGCAGTGCTAGGGCTAGCCTTCTGGATACGCAGTATTTT.

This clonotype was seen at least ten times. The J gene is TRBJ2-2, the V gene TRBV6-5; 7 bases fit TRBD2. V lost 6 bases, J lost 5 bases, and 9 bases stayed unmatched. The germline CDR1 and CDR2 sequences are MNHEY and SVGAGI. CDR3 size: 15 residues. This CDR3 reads CASRLGLEGTGELFF. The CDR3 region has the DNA TGTGCCAGCAGACTCGGACTAGAGGGGACCGGGGAGCTGTTTTTT.

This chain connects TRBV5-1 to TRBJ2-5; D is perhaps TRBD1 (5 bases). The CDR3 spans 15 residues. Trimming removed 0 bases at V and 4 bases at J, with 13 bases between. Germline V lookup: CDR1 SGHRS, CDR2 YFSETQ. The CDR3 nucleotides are TGCGCCAGCAGCTTGGTCCAGGGTATGGGAGAGACCCAGTACTTC. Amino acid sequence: CASSLVQGMGETQYF.

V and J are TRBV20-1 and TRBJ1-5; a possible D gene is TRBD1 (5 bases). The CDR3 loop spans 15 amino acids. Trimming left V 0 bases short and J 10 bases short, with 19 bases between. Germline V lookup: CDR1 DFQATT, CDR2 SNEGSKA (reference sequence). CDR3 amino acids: CSARDEGQARDPQHF. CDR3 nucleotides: TGCAGTGCTAGAGATGAAGGACAAGCCCGCGACCCCCAGCATTTT.

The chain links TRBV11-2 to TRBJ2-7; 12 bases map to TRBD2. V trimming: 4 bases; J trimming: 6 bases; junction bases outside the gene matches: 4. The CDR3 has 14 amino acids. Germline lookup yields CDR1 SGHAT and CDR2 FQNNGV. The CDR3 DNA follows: TGTGCCAGCAGCTCTCTAGCGGGAGGGCTCGAGCAGTACTTC. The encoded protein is CASSSLAGGLEQYF.

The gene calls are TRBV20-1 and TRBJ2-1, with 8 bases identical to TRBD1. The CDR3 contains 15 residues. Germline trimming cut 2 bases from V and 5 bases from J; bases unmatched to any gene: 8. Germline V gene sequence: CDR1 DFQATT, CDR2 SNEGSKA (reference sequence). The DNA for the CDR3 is TGCAGTGCTAGAATCTTGGACAGGGCGAACAATGAGCAGTTCTTC. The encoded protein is CSARILDRANNEQFF.

The CDR3 spells CSVEDRHPRETQYF. Written as DNA, the CDR3 is TGCAGCGTTGAAGATCGACACCCGCGGGAGACCCAGTACTTC. The rearrangement joins TRBV29-1 to TRBJ2-7; D unclear. The J call is in doubt because the DNA end fits TRBJ2-5 better. This CDR3 has 14 residues. Germline CDR1 SQVTM, CDR2 ANQGSEA.